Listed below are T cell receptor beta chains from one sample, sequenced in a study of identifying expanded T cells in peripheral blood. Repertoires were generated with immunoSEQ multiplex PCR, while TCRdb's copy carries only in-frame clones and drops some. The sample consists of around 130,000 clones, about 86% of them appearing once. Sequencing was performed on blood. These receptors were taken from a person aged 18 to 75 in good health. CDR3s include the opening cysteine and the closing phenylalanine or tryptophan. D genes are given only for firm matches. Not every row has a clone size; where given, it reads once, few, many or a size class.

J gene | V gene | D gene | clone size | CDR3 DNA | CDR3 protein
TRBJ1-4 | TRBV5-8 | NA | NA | TGTGCCAGCAGCTTGGGAGGGGGACTGTTTTTT | CASSLGGGLFF
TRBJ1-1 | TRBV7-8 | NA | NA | TGTGCCAGCAGGCCAGTCGTCGACACTGAAGCTTTCTTT | CASRPVVDTEAFF
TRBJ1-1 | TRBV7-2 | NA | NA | TGTGCCAGCACCGACCCCGCGAACAATCCAGCTTTCTTT | CASTDPANNPAFF
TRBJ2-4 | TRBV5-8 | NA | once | TGTGCCAGCAGCTTGGGGCAGGCCAAAAACATTCAGTACTTC | CASSLGQAKNIQYF
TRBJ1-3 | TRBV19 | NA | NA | TGTGCCAGTAGTCCGGGGAGCTCTGGAAACACCATATATTTT | CASSPGSSGNTIYF
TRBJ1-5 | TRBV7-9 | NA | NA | TGTGCCAGCAGCTTAGAACAGAACAATCAGCCCCAGCATTTT | CASSLEQNNQPQHF
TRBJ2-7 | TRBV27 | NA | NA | TGTGCCAGCAGCCTGGCCCCCCCACTTTACGAGCAGTACTTC | CASSLAPPLYEQYF
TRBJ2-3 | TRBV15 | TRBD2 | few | TGTGCCACCAGCAGAGATCAGCGGGGAAGGGAAGATACGCAGTATTTT | CATSRDQRGREDTQYF
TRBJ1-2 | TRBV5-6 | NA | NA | TGTGCCAGCAGCTTGGTCCCCTCTGGACCTACGGGCGGCTACACCTTC | CASSLVPSGPTGGYTF
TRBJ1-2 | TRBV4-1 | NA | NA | TGCGCCAGCAGCCCTCAAGCGGCCGGCTATGGCTACACCTTC | CASSPQAAGYGYTF
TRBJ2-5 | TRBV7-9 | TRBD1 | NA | TGTGCCAGCAGCTCCAGGGACAGGGGGGGCGAGACCCAGTACTTC | CASSSRDRGGETQYF
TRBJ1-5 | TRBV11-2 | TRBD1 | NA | TGTGCCAGCAGCCCTGAAGGGACAGGGGGTCAGCCCCAGCATTTT | CASSPEGTGGQPQHF
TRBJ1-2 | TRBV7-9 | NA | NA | TGTGCCAGCAGCTTAGGGGGAGCCTCTTTACGCTACACCTTC | CASSLGGASLRYTF
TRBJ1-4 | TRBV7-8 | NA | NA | TGTGCCAGCAGCCTCGGACATCTCCATGAAAAACTGTTTTTT | CASSLGHLHEKLFF
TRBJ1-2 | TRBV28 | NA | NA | TGTGCCAGCAGTAGTAGACCGGGCGGCTACACCTTC | CASSSRPGGYTF
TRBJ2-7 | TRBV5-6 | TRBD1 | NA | TGTGCCAGCACCCCCTCAGGGACAGGGGTTTCCTACGAGCAGTACTTC | CASTPSGTGVSYEQYF
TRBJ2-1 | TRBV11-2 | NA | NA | TGTGCCAGCAGTACAGAAAGCTCCTACAATGAGCAGTTCTTC | CASSTESSYNEQFF
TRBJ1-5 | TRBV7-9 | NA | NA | TGTGCCAGCAGCTTAGGGGTACAGGACAGCAGATATCAGCCCCAGCATTTT | CASSLGVQDSRYQPQHF
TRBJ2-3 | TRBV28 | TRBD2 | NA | TGTGCCAGCAGTTTAGGGCTAGCGGGAGTTGTAGATACGCAGTATTTT | CASSLGLAGVVDTQYF
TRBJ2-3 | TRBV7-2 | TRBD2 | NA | TGTGCCAGCAGCTACGATAGCGGGGGGGCCACAGATACGCAGTATTTT | CASSYDSGGATDTQYF
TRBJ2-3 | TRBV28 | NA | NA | TGTGCCAGCAGTTTATTGGGGGATAGCACAGATACGCAGTATTTT | CASSLLGDSTDTQYF
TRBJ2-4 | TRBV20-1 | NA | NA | TGCAGTGCCTCGAAGCCACCCATTCAGTACTTC | CSASKPPIQYF
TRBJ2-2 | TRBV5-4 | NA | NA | TGTGCCAGCAGCACCGGGACTGAGGTCGGGGAGCTGTTTTTT | CASSTGTEVGELFF
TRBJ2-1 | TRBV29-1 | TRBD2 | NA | TGCAGCGTTGCAAGCGGGGGGGCCTCCTACAATGAGCAGTTCTTC | CSVASGGASYNEQFF
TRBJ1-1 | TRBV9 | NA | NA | TGTGCCAGCAGCGTAGTCGAGGGGCCGAGGACTGAAGCTTTCTTT | CASSVVEGPRTEAFF
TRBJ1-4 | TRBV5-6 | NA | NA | TGTGCCAGCAGCTCCGTTGCAACTAATGAAAAACTGTTTTTT | CASSSVATNEKLFF
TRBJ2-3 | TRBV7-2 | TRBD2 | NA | TGTGCCAGCAGCCTCTATAGCGGGGGGGCCAATACGCAGTATTTT | CASSLYSGGANTQYF
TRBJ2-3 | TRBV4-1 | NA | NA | TGCGCCAGCAGCCTTCTGTATACCTCTAGCACAGATACGCAGTATTTT | CASSLLYTSSTDTQYF
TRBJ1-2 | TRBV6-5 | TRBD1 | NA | TGTGCCAGCAGCCTCGGACAGGGCGAAGCCTACACCTTC | CASSLGQGEAYTF
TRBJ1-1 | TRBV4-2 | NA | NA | TGTGCCAGCAGCCAAGAATTTAGGAGGGACACTGAAGCTTTCTTT | CASSQEFRRDTEAFF
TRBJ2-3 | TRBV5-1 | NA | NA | TGCGCCAGCAGCTTGTGGGGTAGCGCAGATACGCAGTATTTT | CASSLWGSADTQYF
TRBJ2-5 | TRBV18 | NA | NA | TGTGCCAGCTCACCTCTGCAAGAGACCCAGTACTTC | CASSPLQETQYF
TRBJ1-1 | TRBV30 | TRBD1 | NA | TGTGCCTGGAATCAAGGAGGGACAGGGGTCACTGAAGCTTTCTTT | CAWNQGGTGVTEAFF
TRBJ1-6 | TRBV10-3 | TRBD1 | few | TGTGCCACACGACAGGGACAACACCCCTCACCCCTCCACTTT | CATRQGQHPSPLHF
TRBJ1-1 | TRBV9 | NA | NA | TGTGCCAGCAGCGTCGGGACTATGAACACTGAAGCTTTCTTT | CASSVGTMNTEAFF
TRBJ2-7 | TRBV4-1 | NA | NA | TGCGCCAGCAGCCAAGACCCTACGGTCTCCTACGAGCAGTACTTC | CASSQDPTVSYEQYF
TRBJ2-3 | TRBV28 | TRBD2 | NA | TGTGCCAGCAGGTTGACTAGCGGCAGGACAGATACGCAGTATTTT | CASRLTSGRTDTQYF
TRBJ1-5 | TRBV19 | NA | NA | TGTGCCAGTAGTATACTTCCCTCCGGCAATAGCAATCAGCCCCAGCATTTT | CASSILPSGNSNQPQHF
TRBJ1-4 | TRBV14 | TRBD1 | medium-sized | TGTGCCAGCAGCCAAGATACCCTCACCGGGACAGCTAATGAAAAACTGTTTTTT | CASSQDTLTGTANEKLFF
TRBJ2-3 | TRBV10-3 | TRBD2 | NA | TGTGCCATCGCGACTAGCGGGGTTGCAGATACGCAGTATTTT | CAIATSGVADTQYF
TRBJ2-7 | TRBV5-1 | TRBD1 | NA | TGCGCCAGCAGCCCCGCCCCGGACAGGGCCTACGAGCAGTACTTC | CASSPAPDRAYEQYF